The 5 T cell receptor beta chains below were found in one sample sequenced in a study of neoadjuvant nivolumab and ipilimumab in lung cancer. Assay used: immunoSEQ multiplex PCR; TCRdb lists only in-frame clones, some missing. The profile covers over 25,000 clones, with about 76% appearing a single time and about 20% taken by the ten largest. Specimen: tumor tissue, collected after neoadjuvant nivolumab, alone or with ipilimumab, at or shortly before surgery. Source of these receptors: an adult with non-small cell lung cancer.

This chain uses TRBV2 with TRBJ1-5; 7 nucleotides line up with TRBD1. This CDR3 spans 16 amino acids. V dropped 6 bases and J dropped 4; count of bases not matched to a gene: 12. Germline V gene lookup returns CDR1 SNHLY and CDR2 FYNNEI. CDR3 coding DNA: TGTGCCAGCAGGAGACAGGGCAAAGGAAATAATCAGCCCCAGCATTTT. It codes for CASRRQGKGNNQPQHF.

The chain combines TRBV7-9 with TRBJ2-3; D call uncertain. The germline V and J ends were trimmed by 4 bases and 4 bases, with 9 bases remaining between them. The CDR3 has 13 amino acids. Germline loops: CDR1 SEHNR, CDR2 FQNEAQ (reference sequence). CDR3 in DNA: TGTGCCAGCAGCTCCAAGATGGCAGATACGCAGTATTTT. Amino acid sequence: CASSSKMADTQYF.

CDR3 region: CASSPGQGVVTGELFF. Here the CDR3 DNA reads TGTGCCAGCAGCCCAGGACAGGGGGTCGTTACCGGGGAGCTGTTTTTT. V and J are TRBV5-4 and TRBJ2-2; 10 bases are a match to TRBD1. Germline CDR1 is SGHNT and CDR2 is YYREEE (reference sequence). The length of the CDR3 is 16 residues. J lost 5 bases, V lost 4 bases, and 8 bases had no gene match.

A single count supports this clone. The gene calls are TRBV18 and TRBJ1-1; D gene ambiguous. The length of the CDR3 is 12 residues. Germline V gene lookup returns CDR1 KGHSH and CDR2 LQKENI. Trimming cost V 4 bases and J 8 bases, with 11 bases left between them. This CDR3 reads CASSRTGPEAFF. CDR3 sequence (DNA): TGTGCCAGCTCACGAACCGGGCCGGAAGCTTTCTTT.

The rearrangement uses TRBV11-2 and TRBJ2-1, with TRBD2 matching 10 bases. There are 17 residues in the CDR3. Germline-derived CDR1 and CDR2 are SGHAT and FQNNGV. Germline trimming cut 2 bases from V and 0 bases from J; bases unmatched to any gene: 4. For the CDR3, the DNA is TGTGCCAGCAGCTTACTAGCGGGGGCCAGCTCCTACAATGAGCAGTTCTTC. This codes for CASSLLAGASSYNEQFF. Supplemented by reference TRBV11-2 and TRBJ2-1, the full variable domain reads EAGVAQSPRYKIIEKRQSVAFWCNPISGHATLYWYQQILGQGPKLLIQFQNNGVVDDSQLPKDRFSAERLKGVDSTLKIQPAKLEDSAVYLCASSLLAGASSYNEQFFGPGTRLTVL.